Listed below are T cell receptor beta chains from one sample, sequenced in a study of T cells after yellow fever vaccination. Using its own MiXCR run on the 5' RACE reads, TCRdb lists one record per CDR3 protein. The data show more than 350,000 distinct CDR3 sequences, with roughly 11% seen just once and about 17% held by the top ten. Sequenced here: PBMCs, sampled on the day of the first yellow fever vaccination. The source is a man younger than 35 who received the YFV17D yellow fever vaccine. Each CDR3 is given without its conserved first and last residue.

V gene: TRBV5-6; J gene: TRBJ2-3; CDR3 protein: ASSFQGWGTDTQY
V gene: TRBV5-1; J gene: TRBJ2-1; CDR3 protein: ASSFSGEGKQF
V gene: TRBV11-3; J gene: TRBJ2-1; CDR3 protein: ASSPTPSFNEQF
V gene: TRBV7-3; J gene: TRBJ2-1; CDR3 protein: ASSTGHEQF
V gene: TRBV19; J gene: TRBJ2-3; CDR3 protein: ASSTSGDGRITDTQY
V gene: TRBV6-2/TRBV6-3; J gene: TRBJ1-1; CDR3 protein: ASSLDGRLNTEAF
V gene: TRBV5-6; J gene: TRBJ2-5; CDR3 protein: ASSPRTSGGKETQY
V gene: TRBV20-1; J gene: TRBJ1-4; CDR3 protein: SARQGDEKLF
V gene: TRBV6-5; J gene: TRBJ2-7; CDR3 protein: ASSTIYEQY
V gene: TRBV3-1; J gene: TRBJ2-1; CDR3 protein: ASSLAGGRGSYNEQF
V gene: TRBV7-9; J gene: TRBJ2-2; CDR3 protein: ASSLPGTSNTGELF
V gene: TRBV15; J gene: TRBJ2-7; CDR3 protein: ATSIGQGYEQY
V gene: TRBV27; J gene: TRBJ2-3; CDR3 protein: ASSFQGSDTQY
V gene: TRBV20-1; J gene: TRBJ2-7; CDR3 protein: SARSPRDQSYEQY
V gene: TRBV4-1; J gene: TRBJ1-6; CDR3 protein: ASSLGHGQGSPLH
V gene: TRBV12-3/TRBV12-4; J gene: TRBJ2-1; CDR3 protein: ASRQTGPAEHEQF
V gene: TRBV6-5; J gene: TRBJ1-6; CDR3 protein: ASSWRGLNSPLH
V gene: TRBV5-1; J gene: TRBJ1-1; CDR3 protein: ASSLTGGFMNTEAF
V gene: TRBV6-7; J gene: TRBJ1-2; CDR3 protein: ASSYGEGSQKENYGYT
V gene: TRBV7-6; J gene: TRBJ2-7; CDR3 protein: ASSLGDRSYEQY
V gene: TRBV7-2; J gene: TRBJ2-1; CDR3 protein: ASSLSLRDEQF
V gene: TRBV10-3; J gene: TRBJ2-1; CDR3 protein: AIRAGLPDEQF
V gene: TRBV7-2; J gene: TRBJ1-1; CDR3 protein: ASSLNSPNTEAF
V gene: TRBV11-3; J gene: TRBJ2-1; CDR3 protein: ASSEQGHSYNEQF